This TCR beta chain was recorded in a study of blood T cell repertoires in COVID-19. Study context: PBMCs, B-cell-depleted T cells, or T cells provided the cDNA or gDNA that made up the material.

Seattle's enrolled individuals joined amid active infection and were then monitored longitudinally. CDR1 is SNHLY and CDR2 is FYNNEI in the germline V gene. V was pared by 4 bases and J by 8 bases, with 16 bases of the junction left unmatched. The CDR3 is made up of 16 amino acids. As processed by the authors: Estimation of nucleated cell counts was performed using reference gene primer amplification. TCRdb's copy holds only in-frame clones and misses some; the assay was immunoSEQ multiplex PCR. The DNA gave D and trimming, while V, J and clone size come from that table. The sample includes roughly 290,000 clones, about 80% of them seen just once.

This chain links TRBV2 with TRBJ1-2; TRBD1 agrees at 7 bases. The material sequenced was peripheral blood. The origin of this receptor is a person aged 65-85 years with COVID-19, enrolled during active disease. CDR3: CASSVASGRGIRGYTF. In DNA form, the CDR3 reads TGTGCCAGCAGTGTCGCGTCGGGCAGGGGGATAAGAGGCTACACCTTC.